This T cell receptor beta chain was retrieved from a study of cytomegalovirus exposure and HLA in healthy donors. Findings and limits, study-wide: In a later analysis, specific HLA alleles were associated with around 17,000 TCR beta sequences at a 0.05 false discovery rate.

In nominal health when sampled, donors likely had unrecorded immune exposures nonetheless. The PCR was carried out with 60 Vbeta primers and 13 Jbeta primers. Profiling relied on immunoSEQ multiplex PCR, and the TCRdb table lists in-frame clones only, not all of them. The sample carries under 200,000 clones, more than 65% recorded once. To note about this clone: Its antigen is unknown.

The CDR3 totals 15 residues. Germline loops: CDR1 SGHTA, CDR2 FQGNSA. The V and J ends lost 1 base and 4 bases respectively, with 10 bases between them. This receptor was identified in a woman aged 50 to 60 in good health and CMV-seronegative. Material: PBMCs. The J gene is TRBJ2-2, the V gene TRBV7-2, with D possibly being TRBD2 (5 bases). CDR3 protein: CASSLVSRGTGELFF. DNA for the CDR3: TGTGCCAGCAGCTTAGTGTCCCGGGGCACCGGGGAGCTGTTTTTT.